These 5 T cell receptor beta chains originate from one sample sequenced in a study of T cell responses to AZD1222 COVID-19 vaccine. Clones were read by immunoSEQ multiplex PCR, and TCRdb kept only the in-frame ones, dropping some. The sample includes 95,000 to 100,000 clones, about 87% of them seen just once. This specimen was peripheral blood, taken 28 days after the second AZD1222 dose. The receptor source for this set is an adult who received the AZD1222 COVID-19 vaccine.

The V gene is TRBV5-1, the J gene TRBJ2-2; 14 bases line up with TRBD2. J was trimmed by 5 bases and V by 2 bases; bases with no gene match: 2. Germline loops: CDR1 SGHRS, CDR2 YFSETQ. The CDR3 runs 16 residues. CDR3 amino acids: CASSLGLAGGTGELFF. As DNA, the CDR3 is TGCGCCAGCAGCTTAGGACTAGCGGGAGGAACCGGGGAGCTGTTTTTT.

V usage is TRBV28 and J usage is TRBJ1-2; TRBD1 matches at 7 bases. This CDR3 is 16 amino acids long. Germline trimming cut 6 bases from V and 7 bases from J; bases unmatched to any gene: 17. The V gene's germline CDR1 is MDHEN and CDR2 SYDVKM. The CDR3 reads CASSLGGWGQGGGYTF. CDR3 DNA: TGTGCCAGCAGCTTAGGGGGCTGGGGGCAAGGTGGTGGCTACACCTTC.

Of note for this clone: The sample contains more than one DNA sequence encoding this CDR3. V gene TRBV18 combines with J gene TRBJ1-1, with 7 bases matching TRBD1. This CDR3 comprises 14 residues. Trimming took 3 bases from V and 4 from J; bases not matched to a gene: 5. Germline values: CDR1 KGHSH, CDR2 LQKENI. CDR3 DNA: TGTGCCAGCTCACCGGCAGGGGGAGGCACTGAAGCTTTCTTT. Translating gives CASSPAGGGTEAFF.

The rearrangement links TRBV12-3 or TRBV12-4 to TRBJ2-3; tentatively, D is TRBD2 (5 bases). Trimming took 8 bases from V and 2 from J, leaving 11 bases between them. The CDR3 spans 13 residues. CDR3: CASYLGVTDTQYF. The CDR3 region has the DNA TGTGCCAGCTACCTGGGAGTCACAGATACGCAGTATTTT.

J is TRBJ2-2 and V is TRBV10-3; 12 bases agree with TRBD2. Per the germline V gene, CDR1 is ENHRY and CDR2 is SYGVKD. This CDR3 spans 15 amino acids. V shed 6 bases and J 5 bases; nucleotides not matched to a gene: 4. CDR3 loop: CAIRSGTSGTGELFF. CDR3 DNA: TGTGCCATCAGATCCGGGACTAGCGGGACCGGGGAGCTGTTTTTT.